This entry concerns a single T cell receptor beta chain. Its antigen is as yet unknown. This entry is derived from a study of response to subunit inactivated influenza vaccine. Study-level results: With each seasonal influenza vaccination, the authors suggested, few new T cells are recruited.

TCRdb re-derived calls from the RT-PCR reads in MiXCR, one entry per CDR3 protein. The sample shows about 780,000 distinct CDR3 sequences, less than 20% of them seen only once. CDR1 and CDR2 (germline): SGHVS, FQNEAQ. The CDR3 totals 18 residues. Trimming took 3 bases from V and 0 from J, leaving 15 bases between them. V is TRBV7-8 and J is TRBJ2-6; D ambiguous. The sample in question was PBMCs from blood, obtained more than 4 days after vaccination. The receptor was isolated from a man aged 45-60 years who received an inactivated influenza vaccine. CDR3 loop: CASSLRSSIDSGANVLTF. In DNA, the CDR3 is TGTGCCAGCAGCTTGAGAAGTTCAATTGACTCTGGGGCCAACGTCCTGACTTTC.